This TCR beta chain originates from a study of metastatic and nonmetastatic thyroid tumors. This clone was recorded many times. This sequence may be a read error, since a much larger clone differs from it by one base. The CDR3 runs to 13 residues. CDR1 and CDR2 from the germline V gene are LGHDT and YNNKEL (reference sequence). In the authors' methods: Researchers built a distant-metastasis classifier for papillary thyroid cancer that drew on CDR3 differences across clinicopathological groups. With MiXCR, TCRdb called clones anew from the PCR reads. The V and J calls and clone size come from TCRdb's table, not from the authors' own analysis. The sample yields around 20,000 clones, 13% to 15% seen once. No treatment of any kind had been given to any patient before thyroid surgery.

Sequencing used tumor tissue. The J gene is TRBJ1-1, the V gene TRBV3-1, with unresolved D. This receptor was identified in a female donor with papillary thyroid cancer or a benign thyroid nodule (not recorded which). Some clones in this sample may be carry-over from other donors' samples. In DNA form, the CDR3 reads TGTGCCAGCAGCTCATTAGGGAACACTGAAACTTTCTTT. This gives the protein CASSSLGNTETFF.